The T cell receptor (beta chain) under discussion was sequenced for a study of blood T cell repertoires in COVID-19. As processed by the authors: How many nucleated cells were present was estimated from reference gene primer amplification. TCRdb's copy holds only in-frame clones and misses some; the assay was immunoSEQ multiplex PCR. V, J and clone size are those of that table, while D and trimming were read from the DNA. The table records fewer than 300,000 clones, 82% of them present only once. The ends were cut back, 3 bases at V and 1 base at J, with 12 bases in the middle. This CDR3 contains 15 residues. The germline V gene has CDR1 SNHLY and CDR2 FYNNEI.

Material: peripheral blood. This receptor was obtained from a young woman with acute or convalescent COVID-19. The rearrangement links TRBV2 to TRBJ1-2, with D possibly TRBD1 on 5 matching bases. The CDR3 region is CASSDSQGFNYGYTF. CDR3 bases: TGTGCCAGCAGTGATAGTCAGGGATTTAACTATGGCTACACCTTC.